Following are 16 T cell receptor beta chains from one sample sequenced in a study of blood T cell repertoires in COVID-19. Sequencing used immunoSEQ multiplex PCR; TCRdb keeps in-frame clones, though not all of them. The table has under 200,000 clones, roughly 87% seen once; the top ten hold roughly 9.6%. The sequencing input was PBMCs or T cells enriched from blood (not recorded which). The receptors originated from a man aged 45 to 65 who had recovered from COVID-19.

V is TRBV5-1 and J is TRBJ1-4; 7 bases are shared with TRBD1. This CDR3 is built from 14 residues. Germline V lookup: CDR1 SGHRS, CDR2 YFSETQ. The V gene end was trimmed by 4 bases and the J gene end by 5 bases; junction bases not matched to a gene: 5. Written as DNA, the CDR3 is TGCGCCAGCAGCCTAGGGACAGAGAATGAAAAACTGTTTTTT. It specifies CASSLGTENEKLFF.

This chain connects TRBV11-2 to TRBJ2-2, with D possibly matching TRBD2 (6 bases). CDR1 and CDR2 (germline): SGHAT, FQNNGV. This CDR3 has 15 residues. Trimming removed 5 bases at V and 7 bases at J, with 17 bases between. The CDR3 spells CASSPGRRANGELFF. The CDR3 region has the DNA TGTGCCAGCAGCCCGGGGCGGAGGGCTAACGGGGAGCTGTTTTTT.

J is TRBJ1-4 and V is TRBV4-1; no clear D gene. Germline V lookup: CDR1 MGHRA, CDR2 YSYEKL. CDR3 size: 16 residues. V shed 2 bases and J shed 0 bases, with 10 bases lying between them. CDR3 residues: CASSQRSGATNEKLFF. The DNA of the CDR3 is TGCGCCAGCAGCCAAAGGAGCGGAGCAACTAATGAAAAACTGTTTTTT.

The rearrangement joins TRBV28 to TRBJ2-7; TRBD2 matches 7 bases. The CDR3 covers 12 residues. Germline V gives CDR1 MDHEN, CDR2 SYDVKM. The V and J ends lost 10 bases and 4 bases, in that order; junction bases with no gene match: 7. In nucleotides, the CDR3 is TGTGCCACCGCTAGCGGACTGTACGAGCAGTACTTC. Protein: CATASGLYEQYF.

The chain is built from TRBV18 and TRBJ2-5, with TRBD1 matching 8 bases. V shed 4 bases, J shed 0 bases, and the junction held 13 bases outside the gene matches. The CDR3 extends over 18 amino acids. The germline gives CDR1 KGHSH, CDR2 LQKENI. In nucleotides, the CDR3 is TGTGCCAGCTCACAACCGGGACAGGCCCTACCGTACCAAGAGACCCAGTACTTC. Protein: CASSQPGQALPYQETQYF.

The chain combines TRBV9 with TRBJ1-1, with D unclear. This CDR3 is 13 amino acids long. V was cut by 1 base and J by 0 bases, with 4 bases left in between. Germline V CDR1 and CDR2: SGDLS, YYNGEE. In nucleotides, the CDR3 is TGTGCCAGCAGCGTAAAGCTGAACACTGAAGCTTTCTTT. This codes for CASSVKLNTEAFF.

V and J are TRBV5-1 and TRBJ1-3; a possible D gene is TRBD1 (6 bases). CDR1 is SGHRS and CDR2 is YFSETQ in the germline V gene. Trimming removed 2 bases at V and 2 bases at J, with 11 bases between. This CDR3 has 15 residues. CDR3 protein: CASSLQGAAGNTIYF. CDR3 sequence (DNA): TGCGCCAGCAGCTTACAGGGAGCTGCTGGAAACACCATATATTTT.

The chain has TRBV5-6 and TRBJ1-5, with D possibly being TRBD1 (6 bases). Germline CDR1 reads SGHDT; CDR2 reads YYEEEE. The CDR3 is made up of 15 amino acids. V was clipped by 1 base and J by 6 bases, with 14 bases between them. As DNA, the CDR3 is TGTGCCAGCAGCTTGAGGACGGGGGGCCTTCAGCCCCAGCATTTT. Residues: CASSLRTGGLQPQHF.

This clone turned up a few times. This chain connects TRBV19 to TRBJ2-7; D is perhaps TRBD1 (6 bases). Germline V lookup: CDR1 LNHDA, CDR2 SQIVND (reference sequence). The CDR3 is 12 amino acids. The ends were cut back, 7 bases at V and 4 bases at J, with 11 bases in the middle. CDR3 residues: CASKDRSYEQYF. The CDR3 DNA follows: TGTGCCAGTAAGGACAGATCTTACGAGCAGTACTTC.

In nucleotides, the CDR3 is TGTGCCAGCAGCACCGACAACCGGGACAGGGGAAGAAACACCATATATTTT. Its translation is CASSTDNRDRGRNTIYF. The V and J genes are TRBV13 and TRBJ1-3, with 10 bases identical to TRBD1. The CDR3 runs to 17 residues. J was trimmed by 5 bases and V by 5 bases; bases with no gene match: 12. Germline CDR1 is PRHDT and CDR2 is FYEKMQ (reference sequence).

CDR3 nucleotide sequence: TGTGCCAGCAGCTTAAGTCAGGGGGGTATCTATGGCTACACCTTC. Its protein product is CASSLSQGGIYGYTF. The chain combines TRBV7-2 with TRBJ1-2; 7 bases align to TRBD1. CDR1 is SGHTA, CDR2 FQGNSA, per germline. The CDR3 length is 15 residues. The trim removed 2 bases at V and 4 bases at J, leaving 7 bases unmatched.

There are a few counts of this clone. The chain is built from TRBV7-6 and TRBJ2-1; TRBD1 agrees at 9 bases. Trimming at V came to 3 bases and at J to 9 bases, leaving 6 bases not matched to a gene. In germline, CDR1 is SGHVS, CDR2 FNYEAQ. This CDR3 is 14 amino acids long. CDR3 sequence: CASSLATGGIEQFF. In DNA, the CDR3 is TGTGCCAGCAGCTTGGCGACAGGGGGAATTGAGCAGTTCTTC. Based on the CDR3 plus reference TRBV7-6 and TRBJ2-1, the full variable domain is GAGVSQSPRYKVTKRGQDVALRCDPISGHVSLYWYRQALGQGPEFLTYFNYEAQQDKSGLPNDRFSAERPEGSISTLTIQRTEQRDSAMYRCASSLATGGIEQFFGPGTRLTVL.

The chain is built from TRBV2 and TRBJ2-7, with a tentative D call TRBD1 (5 bases). The V gene lost 7 bases and the J gene lost 6 bases, with 16 bases spanning the gap. This CDR3 contains 13 residues. Germline V gene data show CDR1 as SNHLY and CDR2 as FYNNEI. Written as DNA, the CDR3 is TGTGCCAGCATCTTTTCGCAGGGTACCGAGCAGTACTTC. Amino acid sequence: CASIFSQGTEQYF.

The V call is TRBV15, the J call TRBJ1-1, with D unclear. Germline lookup yields CDR1 LNHNV and CDR2 YYDKDF (reference sequence). The CDR3 extends over 13 amino acids. V was trimmed by 6 bases and J by 1 base, leaving 9 bases between them. The CDR3, as DNA: TGTGCCACCAGACAGTCACCGAACACTGAAGCTTTCTTT. Amino acid sequence: CATRQSPNTEAFF.

This clone was counted once. CDR3 DNA sequence: TGTGCCAGCAGCCCCCGGTTGCGCGGGAAACTGTTTTTT. Residues: CASSPRLRGKLFF. The chain has TRBV3-1 (or the pseudogene TRBV3-2) and TRBJ1-4; D is unclear. V was trimmed by 4 bases and J by 11 bases, leaving 14 bases between them. The CDR3 runs to 13 residues. Germline loops: CDR1 LGHDT, CDR2 YNNKEL (reference sequence).

The chain is built from TRBV5-1 and TRBJ2-5; 8 bases fit TRBD2. Per the germline V gene, CDR1 is SGHRS and CDR2 is YFSETQ. V shed 1 base and J 1 base; nucleotides not matched to a gene: 3. CDR3 length equals 15 residues. Here the CDR3 DNA reads TGCGCCAGCAGCTTGTCTAGCGGGCTCCAAGAGACCCAGTACTTC. It encodes CASSLSSGLQETQYF.